These 10 T cell receptor beta chains were all obtained from the same sample, sequenced in a study of T cell responses to AZD1222 COVID-19 vaccine (dated by TCRdb to about 2021). Reading the label with the study, this specimen's time point is: baseline before first vaccination. The library was built by means of the immunoSEQ multiplex PCR assay. The table was pulled from immuneACCESS by TCRdb, which kept in-frame rearrangements only. Such tables lose some clones; where checked, under half of the loss comes from unresolved V genes, and the rest has no known cause. The sample yields about 120,000 clones; about 87% were counted once. The ten largest clones add up to over 1.5% of the sample. The sample here was peripheral blood, taken on day 0 of AZD1222 vaccination. These receptors were obtained from an adult in good health.

The chain is built from TRBV4-1 and TRBJ2-1, with 10 bases that match TRBD2. Germline CDR1 is MGHRA and CDR2 is YSYEKL. The CDR3 has 16 residues. The V segment lost 1 base and the J segment 5 bases; nucleotides outside the gene matches: 5. The CDR3: CASSQGGLARNNEQFF. The CDR3 DNA follows: TGCGCCAGCAGCCAAGGGGGACTAGCGCGAAACAATGAGCAGTTCTTC.

This clone was counted once. The J gene is TRBJ1-5, the V gene TRBV11-2; D uncertain. Trimming removed 0 bases at V and 1 base at J, with 10 bases between. Germline V gene sequence: CDR1 SGHAT, CDR2 FQNNGV. The CDR3 spans 16 residues. The CDR3 nucleotides are TGTGCCAGCAGCTTAGATGCGGTGGCGAGCAATCAGCCCCAGCATTTT. This encodes CASSLDAVASNQPQHF.

This sequence joins TRBV19 and TRBJ1-5; 7 bases are a match to TRBD1. Germline loops: CDR1 LNHDA, CDR2 SQIVND (reference sequence). This CDR3 comprises 16 residues. V trimming: 6 bases; J trimming: 1 base; junction bases outside the gene matches: 9. CDR3 protein: CASSPTGMGSNQPQHF. CDR3 in DNA: TGTGCCAGTAGCCCGACAGGGATGGGAAGCAATCAGCCCCAGCATTTT.

The genes are TRBV25-1 and TRBJ1-5, with TRBD1 identical over 8 bases. With 5 bases clipped from V and 1 base from J, the junction kept 1 base outside the gene matches. The CDR3 is 14 residues long. Germline lookup yields CDR1 MGHDK and CDR2 SYGVNS. CDR3 bases: TGTGCCAGCAGTACAGGGGGAAGCAATCAGCCCCAGCATTTT. Encoded protein: CASSTGGSNQPQHF.

This clone was observed a few times. CDR3 residues: CAISGTSGAYEQYF. CDR3 DNA: TGTGCCATCAGTGGGACTAGCGGAGCCTACGAGCAGTACTTC. This rearrangement joins TRBV10-3 to TRBJ2-7; TRBD2 aligns across 10 bases. CDR1 is ENHRY, CDR2 SYGVKD, per germline. Trimming at V came to 4 bases and at J to 2 bases, leaving 2 bases not matched to a gene. The CDR3 consists of 14 residues.

CDR3 DNA: TGTGCCAGCAGCCATTTTGTAATGGCTAGCGGCTCGTCGGATACGCAGTATTTT. The encoded protein is CASSHFVMASGSSDTQYF. This chain uses TRBV14 with TRBJ2-3, with 7 positions matching TRBD2. Germline trimming cut 3 bases from V and 6 bases from J; bases unmatched to any gene: 18. The CDR3 has 18 amino acids. Germline lookup yields CDR1 SGHDN and CDR2 FVKESK.

The V gene is TRBV30, the J gene TRBJ1-2; TRBD1 matches at 7 bases. The CDR3 is 12 residues long. Per germline, CDR1 GTSNPN and CDR2 SVGIG (reference sequence). Trimming at V came to 5 bases and at J to 4 bases, leaving 4 bases not matched to a gene. As DNA, the CDR3 is TGTGCCTGGGACAGGGTTGGCTATGGCTACACCTTC. It encodes CAWDRVGYGYTF.

The chain carries TRBV9 and TRBJ2-2; D unresolved. Germline V gene sequence: CDR1 SGDLS, CDR2 YYNGEE. This CDR3 is built from 11 residues. The germline V and J ends were trimmed by 4 bases and 10 bases, with 8 bases remaining between them. CDR3 DNA: TGTGCCAGCAGCCCTCGTGAGGAGCTGTTTTTT. Protein sequence: CASSPREELFF.

The V call is TRBV7-8, the J call TRBJ2-7; 11 bases align to TRBD2. With 1 base clipped from V and 2 bases from J, the junction kept 1 base outside the gene matches. The CDR3 loop spans 15 amino acids. Germline V gene data show CDR1 as SGHVS and CDR2 as FQNEAQ. The CDR3: CASSLGLAGTYEQYF. The CDR3, as DNA: TGTGCCAGCAGCTTAGGACTAGCGGGAACCTACGAGCAGTACTTC.

The chain is built from TRBV9 and TRBJ2-1; 11 nucleotides align to TRBD1. From germline, CDR1 is SGDLS and CDR2 YYNGEE. After removal of 3 bases from V and 8 bases from J, the junction contained 7 bases not matched to a gene. CDR3 size: 15 residues. CDR3 sequence: CASSAGTGGRDEQFF. CDR3 in DNA: TGTGCCAGCAGCGCCGGGACAGGGGGTAGAGATGAGCAGTTCTTC.